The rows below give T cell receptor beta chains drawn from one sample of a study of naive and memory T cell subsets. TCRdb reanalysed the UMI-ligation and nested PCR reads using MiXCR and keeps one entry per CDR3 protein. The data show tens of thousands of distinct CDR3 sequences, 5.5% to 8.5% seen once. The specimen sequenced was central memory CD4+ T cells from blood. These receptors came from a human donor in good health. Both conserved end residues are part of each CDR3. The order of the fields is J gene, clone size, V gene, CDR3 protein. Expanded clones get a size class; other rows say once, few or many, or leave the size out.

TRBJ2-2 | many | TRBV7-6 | CASSLGSVGNTGELFF
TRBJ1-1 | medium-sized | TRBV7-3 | CASSFGPNTEAFF
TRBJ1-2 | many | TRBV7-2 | CASSPKGQPGESGYTF
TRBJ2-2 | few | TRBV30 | CAWRTSTISSGELFF
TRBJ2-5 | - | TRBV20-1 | CSARGVGHLGRETQYF
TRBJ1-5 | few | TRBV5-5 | CASSWNRDSNQPQHF
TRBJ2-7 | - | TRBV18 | CASSPGEEQYF
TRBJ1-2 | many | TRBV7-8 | CASTSLRGAGLYGYTF
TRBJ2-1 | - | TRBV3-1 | CASSRPHYNEQFF
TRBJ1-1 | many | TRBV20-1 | CSAFGQMNTEAFF
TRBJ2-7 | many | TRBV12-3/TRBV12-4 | CASSLVSSGRGNYEQYF
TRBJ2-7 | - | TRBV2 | CASSTVAGHSYEQYF
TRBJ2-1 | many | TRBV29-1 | CSVPGLAANEQFF
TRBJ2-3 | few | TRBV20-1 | CSADLGLAGGSDTQYF
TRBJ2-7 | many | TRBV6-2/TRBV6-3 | CASREVGEQYF
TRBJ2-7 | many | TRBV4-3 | CASSPARDRYYEQYF
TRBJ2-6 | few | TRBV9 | CASSAVSGANVLTF
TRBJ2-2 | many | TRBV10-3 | CAISNSGGHGGELFF
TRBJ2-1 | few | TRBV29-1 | CSVEVGGAEFF
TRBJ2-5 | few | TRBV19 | CASGRAETQYF
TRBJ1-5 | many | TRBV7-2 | CASSFQSSQPQHF
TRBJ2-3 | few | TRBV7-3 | CASSPSGNADTQYF
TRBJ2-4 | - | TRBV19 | CASKIKHIQYF
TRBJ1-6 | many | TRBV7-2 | CASSFSYNSPLHF
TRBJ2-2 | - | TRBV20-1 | CSAGTGGRGGELFF
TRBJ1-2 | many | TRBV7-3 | CASSSWTGPPSGYTF
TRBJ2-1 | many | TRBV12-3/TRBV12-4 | CASSLPGGHEQFF
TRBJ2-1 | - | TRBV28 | CATFLAGGPYEQFF
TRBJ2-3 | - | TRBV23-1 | CASIRDRAIPYTDTQYF
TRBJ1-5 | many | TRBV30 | CAWGQGQNQPQHF
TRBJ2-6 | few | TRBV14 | CASSQEKYSGANVLTF
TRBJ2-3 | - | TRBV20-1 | CSAQSGGRTDTQYF
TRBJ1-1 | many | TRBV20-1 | CSAPGSTANTEAFF
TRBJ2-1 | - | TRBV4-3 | CASSQRGDTSYNEQFF
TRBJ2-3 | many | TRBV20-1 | CSATEKSGPSTDTQYF
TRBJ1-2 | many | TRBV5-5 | CASSYSGQVYGYTF
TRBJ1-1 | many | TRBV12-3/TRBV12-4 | CASSQGATEAFF
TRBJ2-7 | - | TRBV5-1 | CASMPMESSYEQYF
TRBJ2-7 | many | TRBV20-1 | CSAREPLAGASGYEQYF
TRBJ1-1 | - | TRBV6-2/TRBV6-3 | CASSTRQLMGTEAFF
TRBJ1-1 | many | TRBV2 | CARGPTGRMNTEAFF
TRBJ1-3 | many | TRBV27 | CASGFRASGNTIYF
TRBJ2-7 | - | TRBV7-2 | CASSRTTGEYEQYF